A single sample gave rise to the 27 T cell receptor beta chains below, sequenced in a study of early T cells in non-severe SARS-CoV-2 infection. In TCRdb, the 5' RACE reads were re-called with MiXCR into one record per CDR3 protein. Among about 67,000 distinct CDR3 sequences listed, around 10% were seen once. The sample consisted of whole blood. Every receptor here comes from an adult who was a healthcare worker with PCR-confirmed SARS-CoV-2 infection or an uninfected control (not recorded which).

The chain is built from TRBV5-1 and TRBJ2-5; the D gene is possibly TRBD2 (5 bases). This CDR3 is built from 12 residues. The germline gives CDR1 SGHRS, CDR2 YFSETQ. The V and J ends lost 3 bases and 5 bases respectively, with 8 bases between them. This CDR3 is CASSSPGETQYF. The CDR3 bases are TGCGCCAGCAGCTCCCCGGGGGAGACCCAGTACTTC.

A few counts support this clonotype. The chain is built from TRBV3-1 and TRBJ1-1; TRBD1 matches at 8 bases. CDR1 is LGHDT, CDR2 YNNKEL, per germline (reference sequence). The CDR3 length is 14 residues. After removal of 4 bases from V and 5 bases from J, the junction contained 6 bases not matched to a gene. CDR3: CASSRWDRRTEAFF. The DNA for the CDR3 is TGTGCCAGCAGCCGATGGGACAGGCGGACTGAAGCTTTCTTT.

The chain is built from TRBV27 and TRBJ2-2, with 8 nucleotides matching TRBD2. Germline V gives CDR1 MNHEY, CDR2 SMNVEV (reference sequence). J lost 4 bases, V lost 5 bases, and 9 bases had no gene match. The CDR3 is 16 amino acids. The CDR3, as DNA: TGTGCCAGCAGTGCCCGGGGGGGGCTCGGCACCGGGGAGCTGTTTTTT. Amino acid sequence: CASSARGGLGTGELFF.

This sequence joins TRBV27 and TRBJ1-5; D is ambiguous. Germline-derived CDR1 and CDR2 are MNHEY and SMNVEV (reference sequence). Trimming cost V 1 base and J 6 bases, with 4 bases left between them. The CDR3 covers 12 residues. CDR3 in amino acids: CASSLLGQPQHF. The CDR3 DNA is TGTGCCAGCAGTTTATTGGGTCAGCCCCAGCATTTT.

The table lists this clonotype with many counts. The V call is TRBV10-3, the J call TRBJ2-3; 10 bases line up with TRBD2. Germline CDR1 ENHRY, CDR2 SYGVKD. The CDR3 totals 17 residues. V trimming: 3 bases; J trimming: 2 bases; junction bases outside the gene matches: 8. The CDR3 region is CAISDPASGGPTDTQYF. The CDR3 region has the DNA TGTGCCATCAGTGACCCCGCTAGCGGGGGACCCACAGATACGCAGTATTTT.

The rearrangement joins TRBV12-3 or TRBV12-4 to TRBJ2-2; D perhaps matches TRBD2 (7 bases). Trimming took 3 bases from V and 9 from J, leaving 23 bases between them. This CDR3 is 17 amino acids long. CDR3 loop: CASSLAGEGGLKRELFF. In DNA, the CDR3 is TGTGCCAGCAGTTTGGCGGGGGAAGGGGGGCTGAAGCGGGAGCTGTTTTTT.

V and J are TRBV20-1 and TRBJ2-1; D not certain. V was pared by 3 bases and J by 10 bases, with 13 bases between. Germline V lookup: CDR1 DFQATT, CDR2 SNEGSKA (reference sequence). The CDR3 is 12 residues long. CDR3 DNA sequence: TGCAGTGCTAGCGCGTGGGGATGGGAGCAGTTCTTC. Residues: CSASAWGWEQFF.

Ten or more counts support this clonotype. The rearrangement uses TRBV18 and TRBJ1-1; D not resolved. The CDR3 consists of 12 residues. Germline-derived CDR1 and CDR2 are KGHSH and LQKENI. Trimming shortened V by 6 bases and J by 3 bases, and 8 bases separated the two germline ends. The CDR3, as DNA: TGTGCCAGCTCTCAGTCGTACACTGAAGCTTTCTTT. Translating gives CASSQSYTEAFF.

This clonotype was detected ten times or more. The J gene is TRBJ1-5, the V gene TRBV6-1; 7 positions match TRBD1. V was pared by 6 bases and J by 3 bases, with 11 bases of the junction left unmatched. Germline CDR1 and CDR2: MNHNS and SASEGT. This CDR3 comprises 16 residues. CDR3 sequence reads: CASRWDRDRVNQPQHF. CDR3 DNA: TGTGCCAGCAGGTGGGACCGGGACAGAGTCAATCAGCCCCAGCATTTT.

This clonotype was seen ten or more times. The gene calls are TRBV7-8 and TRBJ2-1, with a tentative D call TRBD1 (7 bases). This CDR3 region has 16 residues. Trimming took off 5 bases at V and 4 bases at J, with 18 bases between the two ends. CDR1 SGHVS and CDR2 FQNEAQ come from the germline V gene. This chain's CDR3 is CASSPSGGGWYNEQFF. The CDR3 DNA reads TGTGCCAGCAGCCCCAGTGGAGGGGGCTGGTACAATGAGCAGTTCTTC.

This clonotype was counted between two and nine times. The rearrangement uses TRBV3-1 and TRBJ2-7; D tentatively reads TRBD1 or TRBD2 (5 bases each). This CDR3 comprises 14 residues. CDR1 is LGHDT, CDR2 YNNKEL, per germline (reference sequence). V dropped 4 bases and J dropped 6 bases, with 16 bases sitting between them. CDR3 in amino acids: CASSLLGAGTEQYF. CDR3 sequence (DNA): TGTGCCAGCAGCCTCCTAGGGGCTGGGACCGAGCAGTACTTC.

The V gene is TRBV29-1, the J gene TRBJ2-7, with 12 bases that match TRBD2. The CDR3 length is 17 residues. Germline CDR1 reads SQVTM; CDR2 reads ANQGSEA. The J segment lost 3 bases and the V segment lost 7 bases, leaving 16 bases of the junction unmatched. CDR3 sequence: CSEDMTSGRPPGYEQYF. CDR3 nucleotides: TGCAGCGAAGATATGACTAGCGGGAGACCCCCCGGCTACGAGCAGTACTTC.

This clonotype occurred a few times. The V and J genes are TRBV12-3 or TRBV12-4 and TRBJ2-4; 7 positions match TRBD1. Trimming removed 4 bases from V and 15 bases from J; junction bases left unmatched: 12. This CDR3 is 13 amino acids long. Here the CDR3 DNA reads TGTGCCAGCAGTTCCCGGGACAGCCAAACCTCGTACTTC. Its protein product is CASSSRDSQTSYF.

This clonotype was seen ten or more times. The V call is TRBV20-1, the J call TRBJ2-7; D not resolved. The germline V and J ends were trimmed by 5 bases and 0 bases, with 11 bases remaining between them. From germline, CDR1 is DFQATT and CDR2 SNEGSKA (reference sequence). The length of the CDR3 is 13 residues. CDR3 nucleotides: TGCAGTGCTTATGGCGATACCTCCTACGAGCAGTACTTC. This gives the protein CSAYGDTSYEQYF.

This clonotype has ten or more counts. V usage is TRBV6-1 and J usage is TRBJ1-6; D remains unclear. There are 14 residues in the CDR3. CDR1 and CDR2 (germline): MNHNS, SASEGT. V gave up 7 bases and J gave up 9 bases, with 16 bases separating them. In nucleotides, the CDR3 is TGTGCCAGCACCCCTGGGGAAACGGGTTCACCCCTCCACTTT. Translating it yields CASTPGETGSPLHF.

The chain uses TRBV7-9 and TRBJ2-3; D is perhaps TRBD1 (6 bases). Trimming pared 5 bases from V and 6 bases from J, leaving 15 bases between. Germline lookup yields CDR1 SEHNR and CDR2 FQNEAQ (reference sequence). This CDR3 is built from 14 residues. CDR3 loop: CASSPLRRGDTQYF. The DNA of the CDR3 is TGTGCCAGCAGCCCCCTCCGCAGGGGCGATACGCAGTATTTT.

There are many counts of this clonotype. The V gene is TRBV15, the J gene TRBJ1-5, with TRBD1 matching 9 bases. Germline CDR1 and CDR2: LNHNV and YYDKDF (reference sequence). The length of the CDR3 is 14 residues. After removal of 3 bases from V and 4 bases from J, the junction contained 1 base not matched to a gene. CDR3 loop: CATSRDRGNQPQHF. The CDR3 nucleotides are TGTGCCACCAGCAGGGACAGGGGAAATCAGCCCCAGCATTTT.

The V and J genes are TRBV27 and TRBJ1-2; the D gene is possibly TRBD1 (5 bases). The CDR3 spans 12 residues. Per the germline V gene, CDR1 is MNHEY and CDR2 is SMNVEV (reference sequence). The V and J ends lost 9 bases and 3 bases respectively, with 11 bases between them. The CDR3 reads CASRWGDYGYTF. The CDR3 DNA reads TGTGCCAGTCGCTGGGGGGACTATGGCTACACCTTC.

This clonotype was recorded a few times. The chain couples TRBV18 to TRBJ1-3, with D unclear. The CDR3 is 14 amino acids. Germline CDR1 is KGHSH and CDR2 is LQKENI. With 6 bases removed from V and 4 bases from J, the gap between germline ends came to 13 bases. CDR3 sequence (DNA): TGTGCCAGCTCGGTGCAAGCGTCCGGAAACACCATATATTTT. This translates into CASSVQASGNTIYF.

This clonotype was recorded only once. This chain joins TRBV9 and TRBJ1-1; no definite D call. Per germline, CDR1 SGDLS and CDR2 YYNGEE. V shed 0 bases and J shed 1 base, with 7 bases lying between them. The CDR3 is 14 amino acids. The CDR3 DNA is TGTGCCAGCAGCGTAGCCCCAGAGAACACTGAAGCTTTCTTT. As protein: CASSVAPENTEAFF.

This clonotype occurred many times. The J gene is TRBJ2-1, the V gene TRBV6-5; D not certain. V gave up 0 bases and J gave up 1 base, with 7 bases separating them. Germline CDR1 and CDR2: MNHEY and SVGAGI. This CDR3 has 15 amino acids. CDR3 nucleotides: TGTGCCAGCAGTTACTCTACAAATTCCTACAATGAGCAGTTCTTC. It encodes CASSYSTNSYNEQFF.

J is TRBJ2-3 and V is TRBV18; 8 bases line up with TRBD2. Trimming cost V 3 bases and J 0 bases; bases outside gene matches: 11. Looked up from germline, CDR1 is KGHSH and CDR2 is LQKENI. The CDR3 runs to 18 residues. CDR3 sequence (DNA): TGTGCCAGCTCACCGGGGGAGTGGACTAGCAGAAGCACAGATACGCAGTATTTT. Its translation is CASSPGEWTSRSTDTQYF.

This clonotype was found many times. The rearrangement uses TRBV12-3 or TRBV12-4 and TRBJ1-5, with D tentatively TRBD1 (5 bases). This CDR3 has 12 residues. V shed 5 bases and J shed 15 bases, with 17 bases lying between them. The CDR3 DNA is TGTGCCAGCAGTACCGGGGACCCCGGTCCGCATTTT. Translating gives CASSTGDPGPHF.

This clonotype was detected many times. This chain's CDR3 is CASSPGTWVEYF. Written as DNA, the CDR3 is TGTGCCAGCAGTCCCGGGACCTGGGTGGAGTACTTC. The chain carries TRBV6-1 and TRBJ2-7; D may correspond to TRBD1 or TRBD2 (5 bases each). The V end lost 5 bases, the J end lost 11 bases, and 16 bases lay between the germline ends. CDR3 length equals 12 residues. The germline CDR1 and CDR2 sequences are MNHNS and SASEGT.

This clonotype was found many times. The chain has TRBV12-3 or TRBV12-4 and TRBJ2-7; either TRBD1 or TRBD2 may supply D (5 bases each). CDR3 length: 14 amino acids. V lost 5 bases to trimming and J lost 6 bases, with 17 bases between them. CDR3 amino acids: CASSPGTAHPEQYF. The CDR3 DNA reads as TGTGCCAGCAGTCCCGGGACCGCCCATCCCGAGCAGTACTTC.

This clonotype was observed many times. The CDR3: CSASAWWGSGNIQYF. CDR3 sequence (DNA): TGCAGTGCTAGCGCTTGGTGGGGGAGCGGAAACATTCAGTACTTC. This chain links TRBV20-1 with TRBJ2-4, with D perhaps assigned TRBD1 or TRBD2 (5 bases each). The CDR3 has 15 residues. Trimming left V 3 bases short and J 6 bases short, with 18 bases between. Germline V gene lookup returns CDR1 DFQATT and CDR2 SNEGSKA (reference sequence).

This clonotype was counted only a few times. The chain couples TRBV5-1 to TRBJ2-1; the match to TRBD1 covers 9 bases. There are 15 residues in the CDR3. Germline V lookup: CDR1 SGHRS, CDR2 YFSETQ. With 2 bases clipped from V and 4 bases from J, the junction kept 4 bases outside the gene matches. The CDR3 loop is CASSFTGGGYNEQFF. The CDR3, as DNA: TGCGCCAGCAGCTTTACAGGGGGCGGGTACAATGAGCAGTTCTTC. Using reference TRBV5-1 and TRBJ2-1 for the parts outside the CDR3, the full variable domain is KAGVTQTPRYLIKTRGQQVTLSCSPISGHRSVSWYQQTPGQGLQFLFEYFSETQRNKGNFPGRFSGRQFSNSRSEMNVSTLELGDSALYLCASSFTGGGYNEQFFGPGTRLTVL.